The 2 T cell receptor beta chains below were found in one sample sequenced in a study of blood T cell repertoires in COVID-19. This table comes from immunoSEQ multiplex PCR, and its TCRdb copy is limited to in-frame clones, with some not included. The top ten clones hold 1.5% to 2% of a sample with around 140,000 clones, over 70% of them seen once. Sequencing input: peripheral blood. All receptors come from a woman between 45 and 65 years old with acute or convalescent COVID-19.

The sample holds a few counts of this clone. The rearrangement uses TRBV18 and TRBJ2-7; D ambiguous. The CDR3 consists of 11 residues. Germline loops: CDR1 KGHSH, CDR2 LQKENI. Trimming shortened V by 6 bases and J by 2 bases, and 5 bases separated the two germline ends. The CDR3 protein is CASSRTYEQYF. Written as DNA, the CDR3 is TGTGCCAGCTCGAGAACCTACGAGCAGTACTTC.

The CDR3 protein is CASSLKTEDYGYTF. CDR3 nucleotide sequence: TGTGCCAGCAGCTTGAAGACCGAGGACTATGGCTACACCTTC. The rearrangement joins TRBV5-4 to TRBJ1-2; D ambiguous. The germline gives CDR1 SGHNT, CDR2 YYREEE (reference sequence). This CDR3 has 14 amino acids. V lost 1 base, J lost 3 bases, and 10 bases lay in between.